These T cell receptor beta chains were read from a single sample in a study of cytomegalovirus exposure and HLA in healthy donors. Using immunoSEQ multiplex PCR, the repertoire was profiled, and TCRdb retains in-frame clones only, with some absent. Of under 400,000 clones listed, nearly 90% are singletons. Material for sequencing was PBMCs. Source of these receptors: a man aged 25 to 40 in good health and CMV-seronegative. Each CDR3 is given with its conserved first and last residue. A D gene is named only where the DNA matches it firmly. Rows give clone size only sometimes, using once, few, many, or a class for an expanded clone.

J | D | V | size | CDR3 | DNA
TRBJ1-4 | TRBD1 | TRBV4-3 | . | CASSQDLGTGGEKLFF | TGCGCCAGCAGCCAAGATCTTGGGACAGGAGGCGAAAAACTGTTTTTT
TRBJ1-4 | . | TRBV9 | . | CASSVASGLDEKLFF | TGTGCCAGCAGCGTAGCGTCAGGGCTGGATGAAAAACTGTTTTTT
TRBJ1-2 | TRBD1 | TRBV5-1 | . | CASSLAPRTGGDYGYTF | TGCGCCAGCAGCTTGGCCCCCCGGACAGGGGGCGACTATGGCTACACCTTC
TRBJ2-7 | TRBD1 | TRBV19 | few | CASSPRQGYEQYF | TGTGCCAGTAGTCCGAGACAGGGGTACGAGCAGTACTTC
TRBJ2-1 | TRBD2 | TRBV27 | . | CASSPAGINEQFF | TGTGCCAGCAGCCCAGCGGGGATCAATGAGCAGTTCTTC
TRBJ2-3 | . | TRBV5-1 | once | CASSLESRTDTQYF | TGCGCCAGCAGCTTGGAGAGTCGCACAGATACGCAGTATTTT
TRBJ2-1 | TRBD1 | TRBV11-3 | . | CASSFSGTGGYNEQFF | TGTGCCAGCAGCTTCTCCGGGACAGGAGGCTACAATGAGCAGTTCTTC
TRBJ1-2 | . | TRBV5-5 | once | CASSLVLALGYGYTF | TGTGCCAGCAGCTTGGTATTAGCCCTGGGCTATGGCTACACCTTC
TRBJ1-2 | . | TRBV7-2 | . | CASSPSRLYGYTF | TGTGCCAGCAGCCCATCCAGGCTCTATGGCTACACCTTC
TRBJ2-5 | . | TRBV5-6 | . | CASSLASTETQYF | TGTGCCAGCAGCTTGGCCAGTACCGAGACCCAGTACTTC
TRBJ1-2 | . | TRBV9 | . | CASSSQGRLNYGYTF | TGTGCCAGCAGCTCCCAGGGAAGGCTTAACTATGGCTACACCTTC
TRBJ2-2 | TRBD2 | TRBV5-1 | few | CASRSTSGSVGELFF | TGCGCCAGCAGATCGACTAGCGGATCGGTCGGGGAGCTGTTTTTT
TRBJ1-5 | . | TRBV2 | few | CASSDQGFSNQPQHF | TGTGCCAGCAGTGATCAGGGATTTAGCAATCAGCCCCAGCATTTT
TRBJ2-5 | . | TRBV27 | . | CASSPGGILETQYF | TGTGCCAGCAGCCCCGGGGGAATCCTCGAGACCCAGTACTTC
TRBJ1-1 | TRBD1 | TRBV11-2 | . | CASSLGTGSTEAFF | TGTGCCAGCAGCTTAGGGACAGGGAGCACTGAAGCTTTCTTT
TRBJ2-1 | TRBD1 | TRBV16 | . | CASSERVQGFNEQFF | TGTGCCAGCAGCGAAAGGGTACAGGGGTTCAATGAGCAGTTCTTC
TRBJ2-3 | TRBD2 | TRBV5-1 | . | CASSSTGTSIVDTQYF | TGCGCCAGCAGCTCAACCGGGACTAGCATCGTAGATACGCAGTATTTT
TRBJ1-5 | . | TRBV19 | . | CASSKGASNQPQHF | TGTGCCAGTAGTAAGGGAGCGAGCAATCAGCCCCAGCATTTT
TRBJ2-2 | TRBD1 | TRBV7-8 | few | CASSQPGQGRIGELFF | TGTGCCAGCAGCCAACCGGGACAGGGGCGCATCGGGGAGCTGTTTTTT
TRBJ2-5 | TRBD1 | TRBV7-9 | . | CASSPWTGGLETQYF | TGTGCCAGCAGCCCGTGGACAGGGGGTTTGGAGACCCAGTACTTC
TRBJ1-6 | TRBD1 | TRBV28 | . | CASSLGQGFKSPLHF | TGTGCCAGCAGTTTAGGACAGGGTTTTAAGTCACCCCTCCACTTT
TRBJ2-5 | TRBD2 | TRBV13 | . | CASSLGARMGLAGGQETQYF | TGTGCCAGCAGCTTAGGCGCTCGGATGGGACTAGCGGGGGGTCAAGAGACCCAGTACTTC
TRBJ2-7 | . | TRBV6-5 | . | CATTMGESYEQYF | TGTGCCACCACGATGGGAGAATCCTACGAGCAGTACTTC
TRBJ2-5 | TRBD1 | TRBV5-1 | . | CASRPGTGETQYF | TGCGCCAGCAGACCCGGGACAGGAGAGACCCAGTACTTC
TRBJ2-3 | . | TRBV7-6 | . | CASSSWSTETKTQYF | TGTGCCAGCAGCTCCTGGTCGACTGAAACGAAGACGCAGTATTTT
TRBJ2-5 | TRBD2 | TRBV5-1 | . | CASSLSGGVQETQYF | TGCGCCAGCAGCTTAAGCGGGGGGGTCCAAGAGACCCAGTACTTC
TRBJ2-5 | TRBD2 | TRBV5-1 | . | CASSLSSGGHQETQYF | TGCGCCAGCAGCCTTTCTAGCGGGGGTCACCAAGAGACCCAGTACTTC
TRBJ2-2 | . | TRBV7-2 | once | CASSLTNPIYTGELFF | TGTGCCAGCAGCTTAACTAACCCGATCTACACCGGGGAGCTGTTTTTT
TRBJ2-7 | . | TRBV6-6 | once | CASSYGQKPYEQYF | TGTGCCAGCAGTTACGGGCAGAAACCCTACGAGCAGTACTTC
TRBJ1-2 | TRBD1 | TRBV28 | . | CASHTPGQDNYGYTF | TGTGCCAGCCATACTCCGGGACAGGATAACTATGGCTACACCTTC
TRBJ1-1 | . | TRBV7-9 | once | CASSLHADRNTEAFF | TGTGCCAGCAGCCTACACGCGGACAGAAACACTGAAGCTTTCTTT
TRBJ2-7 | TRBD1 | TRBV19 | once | CASSKDRISYEQYF | TGTGCCAGTAGTAAGGACAGGATCTCCTACGAGCAGTACTTC
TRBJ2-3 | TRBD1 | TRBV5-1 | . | CASSTGDRGPQDTQYF | TGCGCCAGCAGCACAGGGGACAGGGGGCCTCAAGATACGCAGTATTTT
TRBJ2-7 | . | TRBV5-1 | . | CASSLDGAYEQYF | TGCGCCAGCAGCTTGGACGGAGCCTACGAGCAGTACTTC
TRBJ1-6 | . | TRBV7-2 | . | CASSLAGTYNSPLHF | TGTGCCAGCAGCTTAGCAGGGACTTATAATTCACCCCTCCACTTT
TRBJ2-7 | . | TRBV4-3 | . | CASSPLGGYEQYF | TGCGCCAGCAGCCCGTTGGGGGGATACGAGCAGTACTTC
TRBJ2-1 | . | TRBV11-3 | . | CASSLDSSYNEQFF | TGTGCCAGCAGCTTAGACTCCTCCTACAATGAGCAGTTCTTC
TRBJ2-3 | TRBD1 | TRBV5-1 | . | CASSSGQGGFGTQYF | TGCGCCAGCAGCTCGGGACAGGGTGGGTTCGGTACGCAGTATTTT
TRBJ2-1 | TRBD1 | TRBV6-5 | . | CASSYRDRGVNEQFF | TGTGCCAGCAGTTACCGGGACAGGGGAGTCAATGAGCAGTTCTTC
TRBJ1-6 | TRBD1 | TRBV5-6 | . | CASSRDRGSYNSPLHF | TGTGCCAGCAGCCGGGACAGGGGATCCTATAATTCACCCCTCCACTTT
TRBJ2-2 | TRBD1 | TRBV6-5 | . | CASWDRGYTGELFF | TGTGCCAGCTGGGACAGGGGATACACCGGGGAGCTGTTTTTT
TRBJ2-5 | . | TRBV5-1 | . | CASSPGSYETQYF | TGCGCCAGCAGCCCGGGGTCGTACGAGACCCAGTACTTC
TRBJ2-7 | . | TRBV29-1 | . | CSVQSPKGVEQYF | TGCAGCGTTCAAAGCCCAAAAGGGGTCGAGCAGTACTTC
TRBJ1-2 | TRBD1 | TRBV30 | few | CAWGRDRSSYGYTF | TGTGCCTGGGGCCGGGACAGGTCCAGCTATGGCTACACCTTC
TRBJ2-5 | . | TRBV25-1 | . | CASSEWEPQETQYF | TGTGCCAGCAGTGAATGGGAGCCACAAGAGACCCAGTACTTC
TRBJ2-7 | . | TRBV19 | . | CASSIGAQGHEQYF | TGTGCCAGTAGTATAGGGGCCCAAGGCCACGAGCAGTACTTC
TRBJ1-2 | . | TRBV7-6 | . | CASSLKQNYGYTF | TGTGCCAGCAGCTTAAAACAAAACTATGGCTACACCTTC
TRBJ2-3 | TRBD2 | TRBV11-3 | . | CASSDSGGAGDTQYF | TGTGCCAGCAGCGACAGCGGGGGGGCGGGAGATACGCAGTATTTT
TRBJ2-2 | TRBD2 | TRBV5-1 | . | CASQLAVNTGELFF | TGCGCCAGCCAACTAGCGGTGAACACCGGGGAGCTGTTTTTT
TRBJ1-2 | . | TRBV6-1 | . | CASSEGAGGYTF | TGTGCCAGCAGTGAAGGGGCAGGCGGCTACACCTTC
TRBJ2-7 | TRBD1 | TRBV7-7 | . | CASSRDRGDEQYF | TGTGCCAGCAGCCGGGACAGGGGAGACGAGCAGTACTTC
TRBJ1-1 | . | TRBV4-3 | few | CASSLTGVETEAFF | TGCGCCAGCAGCCTTACAGGCGTGGAAACTGAAGCTTTCTTT
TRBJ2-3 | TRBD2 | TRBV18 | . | CASSPLAGDTDTQYF | TGTGCCAGCTCACCACTAGCGGGGGACACAGATACGCAGTATTTT
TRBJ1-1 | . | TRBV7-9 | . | CASRPGGREAEAFF | TGTGCCAGCAGGCCTGGAGGCAGGGAGGCTGAAGCTTTCTTT
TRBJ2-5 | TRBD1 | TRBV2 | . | CASMNRGLRETQYF | TGTGCCAGCATGAACAGGGGGCTGAGGGAGACCCAGTACTTC